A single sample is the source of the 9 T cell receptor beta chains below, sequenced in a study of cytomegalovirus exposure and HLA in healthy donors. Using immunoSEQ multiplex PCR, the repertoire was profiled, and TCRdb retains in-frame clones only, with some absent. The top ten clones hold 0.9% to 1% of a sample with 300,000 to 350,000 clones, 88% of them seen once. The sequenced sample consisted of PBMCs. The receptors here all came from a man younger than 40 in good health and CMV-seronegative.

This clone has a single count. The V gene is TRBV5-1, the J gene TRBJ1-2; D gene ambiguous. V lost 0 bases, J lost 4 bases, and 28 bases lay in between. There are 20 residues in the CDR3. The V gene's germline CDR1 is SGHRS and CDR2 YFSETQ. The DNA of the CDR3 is TGCGCCAGCAGCTTGGTTCCTCTGGCGGCCCCTTCCCTGCGGGGCTATGGCTACACCTTC. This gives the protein CASSLVPLAAPSLRGYGYTF.

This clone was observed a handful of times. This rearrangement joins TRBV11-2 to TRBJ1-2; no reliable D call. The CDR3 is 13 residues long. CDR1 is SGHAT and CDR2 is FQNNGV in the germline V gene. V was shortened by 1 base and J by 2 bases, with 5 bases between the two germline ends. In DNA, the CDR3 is TGTGCCAGCAGCTTAGCAGCGAACTATGGCTACACCTTC. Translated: CASSLAANYGYTF.

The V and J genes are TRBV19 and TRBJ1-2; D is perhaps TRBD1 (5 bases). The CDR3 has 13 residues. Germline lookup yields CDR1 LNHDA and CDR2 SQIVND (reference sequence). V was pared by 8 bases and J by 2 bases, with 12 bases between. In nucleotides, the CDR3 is TGTGCCAGTGCCAAGGGGCGAAACTATGGCTACACCTTC. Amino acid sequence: CASAKGRNYGYTF.

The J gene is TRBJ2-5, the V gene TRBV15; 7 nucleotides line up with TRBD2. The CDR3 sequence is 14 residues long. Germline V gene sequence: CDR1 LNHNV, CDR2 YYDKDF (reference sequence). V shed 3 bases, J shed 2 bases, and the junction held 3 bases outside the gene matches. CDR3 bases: TGTGCCACCAGCAGCTGGGGGGGGCAAGAGACCCAGTACTTC. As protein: CATSSWGGQETQYF.

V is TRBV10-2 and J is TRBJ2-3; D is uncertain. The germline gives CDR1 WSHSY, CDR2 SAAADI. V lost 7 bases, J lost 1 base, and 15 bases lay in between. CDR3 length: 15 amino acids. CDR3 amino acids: CASISWAKGTDTQYF. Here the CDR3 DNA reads TGCGCCAGCATCTCTTGGGCGAAAGGCACAGATACGCAGTATTTT.

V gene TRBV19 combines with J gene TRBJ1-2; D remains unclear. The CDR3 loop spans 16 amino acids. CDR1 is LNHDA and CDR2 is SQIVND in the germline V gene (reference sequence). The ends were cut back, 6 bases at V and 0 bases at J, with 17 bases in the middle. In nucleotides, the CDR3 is TGTGCCAGTAGATGGCGCGGGGATGGCTCTAACTATGGCTACACCTTC. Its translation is CASRWRGDGSNYGYTF.

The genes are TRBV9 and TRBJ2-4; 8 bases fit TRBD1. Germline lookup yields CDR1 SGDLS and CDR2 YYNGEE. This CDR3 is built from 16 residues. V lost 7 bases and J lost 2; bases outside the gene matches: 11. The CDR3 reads CASPRTGIETKNIQYF. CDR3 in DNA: TGTGCCAGCCCCAGGACAGGGATAGAAACCAAAAACATTCAGTACTTC.

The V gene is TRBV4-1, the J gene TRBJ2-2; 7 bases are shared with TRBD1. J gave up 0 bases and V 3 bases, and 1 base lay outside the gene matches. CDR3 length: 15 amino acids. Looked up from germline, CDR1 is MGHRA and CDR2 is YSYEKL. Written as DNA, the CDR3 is TGCGCCAGCAGCCAGCAGGGGGCGAACACCGGGGAGCTGTTTTTT. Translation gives CASSQQGANTGELFF.

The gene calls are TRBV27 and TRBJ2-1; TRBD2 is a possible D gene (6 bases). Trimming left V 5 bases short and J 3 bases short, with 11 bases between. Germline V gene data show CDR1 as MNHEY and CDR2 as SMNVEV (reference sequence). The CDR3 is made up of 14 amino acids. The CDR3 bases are TGTGCCAGCAGTCCCGGCGGGAACTACAATGAGCAGTTCTTC. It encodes CASSPGGNYNEQFF.